Given below is one T cell receptor beta chain in context. The antigen is not known. This sample was taken from a study of lymphopenia after photon versus proton radiotherapy. Study outcomes and limitations: Photon-treated patients lost naive T cells and TCR diversity; proton-treated stayed stable. A bigger post-nadir fall in TCR diversity correlated inversely with survival time in deceased patients. Better survival with proton therapy was suggested as possible, not demonstrated. After lymphocyte nadir, photon-treated repertoires showed oligoclonal expansion, especially CD8+ Temra.

The assay was immunoSEQ multiplex PCR, and TCRdb's table has in-frame clones only and misses some. The sample yields about 39,000 clones, 92% seen once. The CDR3 contains 14 residues. Germline V lookup: CDR1 MNHEY, CDR2 SVGAGI. Trimming took off 6 bases at V and 7 bases at J, with 13 bases between the two ends. The receptor comes from a man in his sixties with cholangiocarcinoma. The specimen was peripheral blood, collected from a patient treated with photon-based radiotherapy. The chain couples TRBV6-5 to TRBJ1-6, with D tentatively TRBD1 (5 bases). The CDR3 bases are TGTGCCAGCAGGCCGACAGTACCCAATTCACCCCTCCACTTT. Its protein is CASRPTVPNSPLHF.